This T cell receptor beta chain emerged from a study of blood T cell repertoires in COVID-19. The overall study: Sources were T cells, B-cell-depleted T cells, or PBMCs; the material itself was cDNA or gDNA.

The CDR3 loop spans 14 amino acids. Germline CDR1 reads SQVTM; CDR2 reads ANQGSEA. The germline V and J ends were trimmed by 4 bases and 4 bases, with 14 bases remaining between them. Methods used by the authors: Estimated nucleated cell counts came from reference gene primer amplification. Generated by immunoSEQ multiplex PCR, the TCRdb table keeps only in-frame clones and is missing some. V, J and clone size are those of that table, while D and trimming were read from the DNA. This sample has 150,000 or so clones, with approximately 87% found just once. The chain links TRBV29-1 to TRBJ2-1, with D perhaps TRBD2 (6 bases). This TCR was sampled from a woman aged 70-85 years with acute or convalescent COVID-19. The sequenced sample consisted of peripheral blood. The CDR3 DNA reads TGCAGCGTTGCGGAGGGCTTCTCATACAATGAGCAGTTCTTC. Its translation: CSVAEGFSYNEQFF.